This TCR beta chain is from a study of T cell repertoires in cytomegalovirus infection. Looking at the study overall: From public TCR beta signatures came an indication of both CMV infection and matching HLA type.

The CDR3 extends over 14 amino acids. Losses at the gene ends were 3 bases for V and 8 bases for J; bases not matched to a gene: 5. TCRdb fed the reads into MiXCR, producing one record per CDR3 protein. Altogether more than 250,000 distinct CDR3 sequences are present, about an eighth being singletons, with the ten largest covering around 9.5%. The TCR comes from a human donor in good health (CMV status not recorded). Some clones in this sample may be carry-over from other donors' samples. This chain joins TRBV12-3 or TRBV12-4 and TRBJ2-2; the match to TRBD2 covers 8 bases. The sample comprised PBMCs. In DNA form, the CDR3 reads TGTGCCAGCAGTTTGTCCGGGAGGGGAGGGGAGCTGTTTTTT. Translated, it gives CASSLSGRGGELFF.